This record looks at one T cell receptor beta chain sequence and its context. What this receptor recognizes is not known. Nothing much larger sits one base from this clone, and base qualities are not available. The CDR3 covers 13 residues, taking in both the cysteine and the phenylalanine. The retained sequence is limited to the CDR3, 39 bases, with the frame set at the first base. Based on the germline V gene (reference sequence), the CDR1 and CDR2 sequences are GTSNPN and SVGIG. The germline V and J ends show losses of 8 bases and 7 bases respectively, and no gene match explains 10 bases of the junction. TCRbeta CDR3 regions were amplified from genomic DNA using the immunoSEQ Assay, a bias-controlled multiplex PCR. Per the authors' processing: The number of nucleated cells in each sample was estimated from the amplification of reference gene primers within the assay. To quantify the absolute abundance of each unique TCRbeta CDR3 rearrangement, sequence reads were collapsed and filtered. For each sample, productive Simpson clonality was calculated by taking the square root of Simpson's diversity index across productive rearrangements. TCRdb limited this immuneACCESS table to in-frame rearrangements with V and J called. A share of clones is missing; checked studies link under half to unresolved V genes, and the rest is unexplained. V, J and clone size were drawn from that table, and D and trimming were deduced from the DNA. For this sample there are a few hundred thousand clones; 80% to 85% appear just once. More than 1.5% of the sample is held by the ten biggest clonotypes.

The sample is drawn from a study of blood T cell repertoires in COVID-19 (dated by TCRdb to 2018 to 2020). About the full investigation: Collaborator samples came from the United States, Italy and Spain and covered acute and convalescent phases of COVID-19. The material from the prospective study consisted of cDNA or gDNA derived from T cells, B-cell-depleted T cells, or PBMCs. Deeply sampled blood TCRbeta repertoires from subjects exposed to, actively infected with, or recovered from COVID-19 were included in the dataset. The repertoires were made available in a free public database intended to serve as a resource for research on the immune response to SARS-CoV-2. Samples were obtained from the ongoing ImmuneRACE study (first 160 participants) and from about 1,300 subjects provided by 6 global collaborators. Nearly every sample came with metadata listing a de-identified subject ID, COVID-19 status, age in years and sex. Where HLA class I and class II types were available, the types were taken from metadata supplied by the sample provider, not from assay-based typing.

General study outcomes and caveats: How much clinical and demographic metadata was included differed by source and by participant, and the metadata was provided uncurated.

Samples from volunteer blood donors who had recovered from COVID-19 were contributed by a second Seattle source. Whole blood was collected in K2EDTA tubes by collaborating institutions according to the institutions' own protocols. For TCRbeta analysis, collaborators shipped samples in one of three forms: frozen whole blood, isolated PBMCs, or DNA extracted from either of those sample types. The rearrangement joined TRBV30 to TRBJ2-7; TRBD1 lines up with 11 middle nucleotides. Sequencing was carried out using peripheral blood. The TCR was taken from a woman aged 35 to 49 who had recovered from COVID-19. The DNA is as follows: TGTGCCGGGACCGGGACAGGGGGTAGGGAGCAGTACTTC. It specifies CAGTGTGGREQYF.